This T cell receptor beta chain was obtained from a study of cytotoxic CD8 clonotypes in ibrutinib-treated CLL. Study-wide background: Around 25 partial and 2 complete responses; at median 68 months, around 14 remitted, 12 progressed. Study results and limitations: Few clonotypes were public, and these shrank or held steady under treatment. Ibrutinib response saw clonality rise, and progression saw it return toward baseline.

Genomic DNA in an amount of around 2 micrograms was extracted from cryopreserved PBMCs and used for the preparation of TCR beta libraries. The CDR3 covers 13 residues. CDR1 is SNHLY, CDR2 FYNNEI, per germline. The V and J ends lost 3 bases and 4 bases respectively, with 8 bases between them. Sequencing was performed with immunoSEQ multiplex PCR; in TCRdb, only in-frame clones are kept and a portion is missing. The table lists about 200,000 clones, around 72% of them singletons. The sample holds a few counts of this clone. The antigen is not known. Sequenced material: PBMCs, taken after 24 months of ibrutinib treatment. The sequence came from a human donor with chronic lymphocytic leukemia. J is TRBJ2-3 and V is TRBV2; D unclear. CDR3 sequence (DNA): TGTGCCAGCAGTGAGCAGATGGCAGATACGCAGTATTTT. Protein: CASSEQMADTQYF.